This entry lists 14 T cell receptor beta chains sequenced from one sample in a study of blood T cells in healthy people across ages. Combining a sample-barcoded 5' primer with a J-beta primer mix, a second PCR ran for about 7 to 12 cycles. MiXCR, run by TCRdb on the 5' RACE reads, gives a single entry per CDR3 protein. The table has 750,000 to 1,000,000 distinct CDR3 sequences, just under 30% seen once; the top ten hold 10%. This same sample was also taken into another study, of T cells of mothers and their children.

Sequenced input: blood. The receptors here all came from a woman in her forties in good health.

The chain recombines TRBV5-1 with TRBJ2-5, with D unclear. The germline V gene encodes CDR1 SGHRS and CDR2 YFSETQ. The CDR3 has 14 residues. The V and J ends lost 0 bases and 2 bases respectively, with 8 bases between them. The CDR3 protein is CASSLVVTQETQYF. CDR3 in DNA: TGCGCCAGCAGCTTGGTGGTGACACAAGAGACCCAGTACTTC.

This sequence joins TRBV5-1 and TRBJ1-1, with D maybe TRBD1 (5 bases). The CDR3 covers 12 residues. V lost 4 bases and J 3 bases, leaving 7 bases between the germline ends. Germline V gives CDR1 SGHRS, CDR2 YFSETQ. In DNA, the CDR3 is TGCGCCAGCAGCGGGGGGGACACTGAAGCTTTCTTT. This codes for CASSGGDTEAFF. Using reference TRBV5-1 and TRBJ1-1 for the parts outside the CDR3, the full variable domain is KAGVTQTPRYLIKTRGQQVTLSCSPISGHRSVSWYQQTPGQGLQFLFEYFSETQRNKGNFPGRFSGRQFSNSRSEMNVSTLELGDSALYLCASSGGDTEAFFGQGTRLTVV.

The CDR3 spells CASSQRTGAQGRNEQFF. The DNA of the CDR3 is TGCGCCAGCAGCCAGCGGACAGGGGCCCAAGGTAGGAATGAGCAGTTCTTC. The chain joins TRBV4-1 to TRBJ2-1, with 9 nucleotides matching TRBD1. Trimming at V came to 3 bases and at J to 7 bases, leaving 13 bases not matched to a gene. The V gene's germline CDR1 is MGHRA and CDR2 YSYEKL. This CDR3 has 17 residues.

The CDR3 coding sequence is TGTGCCACCGCGACAGGGCGGAATCAGCCCCAGCATTTT. Its protein product is CATATGRNQPQHF. The rearrangement joins TRBV28 to TRBJ1-5, with TRBD1 identical over 7 bases. The CDR3 has 13 amino acids. Trimming took 10 bases from V and 4 from J; bases not matched to a gene: 7. Germline V lookup: CDR1 MDHEN, CDR2 SYDVKM.

This clonotype was recorded many times. The chain couples TRBV29-1 to TRBJ2-7, with 7 bases fitting TRBD1. The CDR3 spans 13 residues. The V gene's germline CDR1 is SQVTM and CDR2 ANQGSEA. Losses at the gene ends were 5 bases for V and 1 base for J; bases not matched to a gene: 5. The CDR3 DNA reads TGCAGCGTTCGGACAGGTCAGTCCTACGAGCAGTACTTC. Translating it yields CSVRTGQSYEQYF.

V gene TRBV28 combines with J gene TRBJ1-1, with D possibly being TRBD1 (6 bases). The V end was cut by 3 bases, the J end by 11 bases, with 16 bases between. Germline CDR1 and CDR2: MDHEN and SYDVKM. This CDR3 spans 13 amino acids. CDR3 nucleotides: TGTGCCAGCAGTTTTGGCGGGGGCGAGTTGGCTTTCTTT. Its translation is CASSFGGGELAFF.

V gene TRBV2 combines with J gene TRBJ1-1, with 8 bases lining up with TRBD1. The CDR3 is 13 residues long. Germline assignment: CDR1 SNHLY and CDR2 FYNNEI. Trimming removed 7 bases from V and 1 base from J; junction bases left unmatched: 2. Written as DNA, the CDR3 is TGTGCCAGCACCGGGACAGGGAACACTGAAGCTTTCTTT. Residues: CASTGTGNTEAFF. Full variable domain (missing parts from reference TRBV2 and TRBJ1-1): EPEVTQTPSHQVTQMGQEVILRCVPISNHLYFYWYRQILGQKVEFLVSFYNNEISEKSEIFDDQFSVERPDGSNFTLKIRSTKLEDSAMYFCASTGTGNTEAFFGQGTRLTVV.

As for this clonotype: With a much larger clone just one base away, this may be a read error. This chain uses TRBV6-5 with TRBJ1-2; 7 positions match TRBD1. The CDR3 extends over 15 amino acids. From germline, CDR1 is MNHEY and CDR2 SVGAGI. The CDR3 is CAAYRGGQANYSYTF. The CDR3 DNA follows: TGTGCCGCCTACCGGGGTGGACAGGCTAACTATAGCTACACCTTC.

The genes are TRBV20-1 and TRBJ1-4; D call uncertain. This CDR3 is 17 amino acids long. CDR1 DFQATT and CDR2 SNEGSKA come from the germline V gene (reference sequence). V lost 2 bases to trimming and J lost 5 bases, with 21 bases between them. The CDR3 here is CSARPYREAPENEKLFF. The DNA of the CDR3 is TGCAGTGCTAGACCGTACCGCGAGGCCCCGGAAAATGAAAAACTGTTTTTT.

As to this clonotype: A single base separates this from a much larger clone, so it may be a read error. The chain uses TRBV29-1 and TRBJ2-7; perhaps D is TRBD1 or TRBD2 (5 bases each). V was clipped by 4 bases and J by 0 bases, with 19 bases between them. The CDR3 totals 16 residues. The germline gives CDR1 SQVTM, CDR2 ANQGSEA. The chain's CDR3 is CSVGLGRGRSSYEQYF. The CDR3 DNA reads as TGCAGCGTTGGTTTGGGACGGGGAAGATCCTCCTACGAGCAGTACTTC.

This clonotype was counted many times. The rearrangement joins TRBV6-5 to TRBJ2-3; 10 bases fit TRBD1. CDR3 length: 15 residues. The V segment lost 5 bases and the J segment 2 bases; nucleotides outside the gene matches: 4. The germline V gene has CDR1 MNHEY and CDR2 SVGAGI. In nucleotides, the CDR3 is TGTGCCAGCAGTACCGGACAGGGGGTCACAGATACGCAGTATTTT. It codes for CASSTGQGVTDTQYF.

This clonotype was counted only a few times. The chain carries TRBV3-1 and TRBJ2-5; 9 bases map to TRBD2. Germline assignment: CDR1 LGHDT and CDR2 YNNKEL (reference sequence). V lost 1 base, J lost 5 bases, and 11 bases stayed unmatched. This CDR3 has 17 amino acids. CDR3 residues: CASSQVLRGGLRETQYF. The CDR3 bases are TGTGCCAGCAGCCAAGTTTTGCGGGGGGGCCTGAGGGAGACCCAGTACTTC.

The genes are TRBV5-1 and TRBJ2-7, with D uncertain. Germline V gene lookup returns CDR1 SGHRS and CDR2 YFSETQ. This CDR3 has 12 amino acids. V was shortened by 2 bases and J by 5 bases, with 8 bases between the two germline ends. The CDR3 DNA is TGCGCCAGCAGCTTTGGAAGCCACGAGCAGTACTTC. Translating gives CASSFGSHEQYF.

This sequence joins TRBV10-3 and TRBJ2-7; TRBD1 matches at 7 bases. Germline lookup yields CDR1 ENHRY and CDR2 SYGVKD. The CDR3 runs 14 residues. Unmatched junction bases numbered 9, after V lost 6 bases and J lost 4 bases. In DNA, the CDR3 is TGTGCCATCAGCCCTGGACAGGACACTTACGAGCAGTACTTC. Protein sequence: CAISPGQDTYEQYF.